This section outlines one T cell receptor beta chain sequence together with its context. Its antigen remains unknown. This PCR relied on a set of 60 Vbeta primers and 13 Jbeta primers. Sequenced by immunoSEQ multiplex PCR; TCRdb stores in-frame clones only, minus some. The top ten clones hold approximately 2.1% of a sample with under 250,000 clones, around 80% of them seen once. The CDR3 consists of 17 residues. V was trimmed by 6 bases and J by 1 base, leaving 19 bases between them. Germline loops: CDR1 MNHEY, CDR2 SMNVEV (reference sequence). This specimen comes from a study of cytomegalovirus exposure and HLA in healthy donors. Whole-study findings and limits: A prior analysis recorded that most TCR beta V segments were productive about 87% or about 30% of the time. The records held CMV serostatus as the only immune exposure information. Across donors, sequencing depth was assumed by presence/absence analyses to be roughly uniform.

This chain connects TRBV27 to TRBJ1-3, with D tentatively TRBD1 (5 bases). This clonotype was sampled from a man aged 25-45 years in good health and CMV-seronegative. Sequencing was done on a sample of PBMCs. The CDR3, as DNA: TGTGCCAGCAGCCGAAGAGGGACGCGGGAGTCTGGAAACACCATATATTTT. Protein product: CASSRRGTRESGNTIYF.